This TCR beta chain was recorded in a study of cytomegalovirus exposure and HLA in healthy donors. The germline gives CDR1 SGHDN, CDR2 FVKESK. CDR3 length: 17 amino acids. The V and J ends lost 1 base and 5 bases respectively, with 20 bases between them. 60 Vbeta and 13 Jbeta primers were used in PCR. Produced via immunoSEQ multiplex PCR; TCRdb's table is partial and in-frame only. The data show about 120,000 clones, over 65% seen once. The sequence was collected from a man younger than 30 in good health and CMV-seropositive. The V and J genes are TRBV14 and TRBJ2-5, with D perhaps matching TRBD1 (6 bases). The source material was PBMCs. CDR3 DNA sequence: TGTGCCAGCAGCCAAGTTTACCTCGACAGGCGTTACGAGACCCAGTACTTC. Protein product: CASSQVYLDRRYETQYF.